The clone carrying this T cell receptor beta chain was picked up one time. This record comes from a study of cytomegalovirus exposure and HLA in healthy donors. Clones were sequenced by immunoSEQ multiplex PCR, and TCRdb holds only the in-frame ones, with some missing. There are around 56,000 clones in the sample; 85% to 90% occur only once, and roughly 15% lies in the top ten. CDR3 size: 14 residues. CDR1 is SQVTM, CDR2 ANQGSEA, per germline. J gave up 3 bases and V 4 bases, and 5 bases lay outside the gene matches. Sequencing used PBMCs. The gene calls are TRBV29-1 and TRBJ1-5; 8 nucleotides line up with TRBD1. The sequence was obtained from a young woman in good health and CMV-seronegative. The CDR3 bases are TGCAGCGTTGCTACGGACAGGGTCAATCAGCCCCAGCATTTT. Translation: CSVATDRVNQPQHF. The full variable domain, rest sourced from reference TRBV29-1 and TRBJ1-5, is SAVISQKPSRDICQRGTSLTIQCQVDSQVTMMFWYRQQPGQSLTLIATANQGSEATYESGFVIDKFPISRPNLTFSTLTVSNMSPEDSSIYLCSVATDRVNQPQHFGDGTRLSIL.